Following are 8 T cell receptor beta chains from one sample sequenced in a study of identical twins. TCRdb passed the 5' RACE reads through MiXCR, listing each CDR3 protein once. The sample comprises some 900,000 distinct CDR3 sequences, 9% to 15% of which are singletons, and about 1.6% rests with the top ten. This same sample was also part of a study on yellow fever vaccine responses in identical twins.

The sequencing sample was made of PBMCs. The receptor source for this set is a woman aged 18-35 years in good health.

This clonotype appeared a few times. This rearrangement joins TRBV2 to TRBJ2-4; D is undetermined. Trimming took 0 bases from V and 0 from J, leaving 9 bases between them. The CDR3 runs to 16 residues. Germline lookup yields CDR1 SNHLY and CDR2 FYNNEI. The CDR3 loop reads CASSEAGILAKNIQYF. In DNA form, the CDR3 reads TGTGCCAGCAGTGAAGCGGGGATCCTAGCCAAAAACATTCAGTACTTC.

This clonotype has a handful of counts. The rearrangement links TRBV20-1 to TRBJ1-2; weak D call: TRBD1 (5 bases). From germline, CDR1 is DFQATT and CDR2 SNEGSKA (reference sequence). This CDR3 region has 16 residues. Trimming left V 1 base short and J 8 bases short, with 23 bases between. The CDR3 DNA sequence: TGCAGTGCTAGAGCTGCACCGGACGGGACCTTTCCCGGCTACACCTTC. Amino acids: CSARAAPDGTFPGYTF.

There are a few counts of this clonotype. The chain combines TRBV28 with TRBJ2-3, with 10 bases that match TRBD1. J was trimmed by 4 bases and V by 1 base; bases with no gene match: 8. CDR1 and CDR2 (germline): MDHEN, SYDVKM. The CDR3 covers 17 residues. In DNA, the CDR3 is TGTGCCAGCAGTTTATTCTGGGGACAGGGGTCGGCAGATACGCAGTATTTT. This codes for CASSLFWGQGSADTQYF.

The sample holds many counts of this clonotype. The chain joins TRBV28 to TRBJ2-7, with D possibly matching TRBD2 (5 bases). V lost 6 bases and J 4 bases, leaving 7 bases between the germline ends. CDR1 and CDR2 (germline): MDHEN, SYDVKM. CDR3 size: 11 residues. CDR3 loop: CASRLAYEQYF. Written as DNA, the CDR3 is TGTGCCAGCAGGCTAGCTTACGAGCAGTACTTC.

The V gene is TRBV5-1, the J gene TRBJ2-5; D possibly corresponds to TRBD1 (6 bases). The CDR3 consists of 12 residues. Trimming stripped 7 bases from V and 2 bases from J, with 9 bases between. The germline gives CDR1 SGHRS, CDR2 YFSETQ. CDR3 DNA sequence: TGCGCCAGCGAGGGGGATCAAGAGACCCAGTACTTC. It specifies CASEGDQETQYF.

This clonotype was counted between two and nine times. The J gene is TRBJ2-1, the V gene TRBV10-3, with TRBD2 as a possible D gene (6 bases). This CDR3 has 15 residues. In germline, CDR1 is ENHRY, CDR2 SYGVKD. V lost 3 bases and J 7 bases, leaving 16 bases between the germline ends. The CDR3 loop reads CAISDSTTEGNEQFF. CDR3 DNA: TGTGCCATCAGTGACTCTACGACGGAGGGGAATGAGCAGTTCTTC.

This clonotype was detected ten times or more. This rearrangement joins TRBV28 to TRBJ2-1; TRBD2 matches at 7 bases. Trimming took 3 bases from V and 3 from J; bases not matched to a gene: 8. The length of the CDR3 is 16 residues. Germline loops: CDR1 MDHEN, CDR2 SYDVKM. The CDR3 region is CASSFLGLADYNEQFF. CDR3 DNA sequence: TGTGCCAGCAGTTTTTTGGGTCTAGCGGACTACAATGAGCAGTTCTTC.

This clonotype was detected many times. V is TRBV5-1 and J is TRBJ2-5; D possibly matches TRBD1 or TRBD2 (5 bases each). Trimming pared 0 bases from V and 4 bases from J, leaving 10 bases between. The CDR3 is 14 residues long. CDR1 is SGHRS and CDR2 is YFSETQ in the germline V gene. CDR3 residues: CASSLGGTRETQYF. CDR3 sequence (DNA): TGCGCCAGCAGCTTGGGAGGGACCCGAGAGACCCAGTACTTC.